This T cell receptor (beta chain) was sequenced during a study of regulatory T cells in long-lasting Graves disease. Study-wide context: Graves' patients with a new diagnosis had received antithyroid drugs under 3 months.

The CDR3 is 14 residues long. V was shortened by 3 bases and J by 3 bases, with 11 bases between the two germline ends. Study observations and caveats: Persistent patients had more shared public clonotypes (about 2,700) than new patients (about 1,000).

Time point reported: newly diagnosed GD, antithyroid drugs for less than 3 months. From RNA extracted from PBMCs, the TCR library was made. In building TCR beta libraries, iRepertoire HTBI primers were used together with Arm-PCR of CDR3 regions. In the original workflow: The identification of 62 TRBV and some 15 TRBJ segments was made across samples. MiXCR was run by TCRdb on the multiplex PCR reads, yielding one entry per CDR3 protein. What appears here as the V and J calls and clone size reflects TCRdb's work, not the paper's. The sample lists a few hundred thousand distinct CDR3 sequences, around 15% occurring once. This clonotype has a count of ten or more. The antigen remains unidentified. The data also belong to a second study, concerning T cells in Graves' hyperthyroidism and ophthalmopathy.

The sequence derives from a man in his forties or fifties with Graves disease. The chain couples TRBV12-3 or TRBV12-4 to TRBJ1-1; possible D gene TRBD1, 6 bases. This specimen consisted of peripheral blood mononuclear cells (PBMCs), obtained at new diagnosis, from a patient treated with antithyroid drugs. The CDR3 nucleotides are TGTGCCAGCAGTTTCAGGGACACCCACACTGAAGCTTTCTTT. Its translation is CASSFRDTHTEAFF.